These T cell receptor beta chains were read from a single sample in a study of blood T cell repertoires in COVID-19. Here immunoSEQ multiplex PCR was the method, and the copy in TCRdb shows in-frame clones only, minus some. The sample yields roughly 160,000 clones, around 83% seen once. The sequencing sample was made of peripheral blood. These receptors all come from a man aged 18 to 30 with acute or convalescent COVID-19. CDR3s include the opening cysteine and the closing phenylalanine or tryptophan. The order of the fields is J gene, V gene, D gene, clone size, CDR3 protein, CDR3 DNA. D genes are given only for firm matches. Not every row has a clone size; where given, it reads once, few, many or a size class.

TRBJ1-1 | TRBV3-1/TRBV3-2 | TRBD1 | NA | CASSLPGTGGMGAFF | TGTGCCAGCAGCCTTCCCGGGACAGGGGGCATGGGTGCTTTCTTT
TRBJ1-1 | TRBV12-3/TRBV12-4 | NA | NA | CASSPQGFEAFF | TGTGCCAGCAGTCCCCAGGGGTTTGAAGCTTTCTTT
TRBJ1-2 | TRBV6-5 | NA | NA | CASSYSLYGKGGYTF | TGTGCCAGCAGTTACTCGCTTTACGGGAAGGGAGGCTACACCTTC
TRBJ2-1 | TRBV7-6 | TRBD1 | once | CASSRDSASYNEQFF | TGTGCCAGCAGCCGGGACAGTGCCTCCTACAATGAGCAGTTCTTC
TRBJ1-2 | TRBV11-2 | NA | NA | CASVSGQGSKGYTF | TGTGCCAGCGTCTCCGGGCAGGGCTCTAAGGGCTACACCTTC
TRBJ1-2 | TRBV4-1 | NA | NA | CASSQDSSGSTMGYTF | TGCGCCAGCAGCCAAGACTCCAGCGGTTCTACAATGGGCTACACCTTC
TRBJ2-1 | TRBV18 | NA | NA | CASSPGQGNEQFF | TGTGCCAGCTCACCTGGTCAGGGCAATGAGCAGTTCTTC
TRBJ1-2 | TRBV7-9 | TRBD1 | NA | CASSDGTAFHYGYTF | TGTGCCAGCAGTGACGGGACAGCCTTTCACTATGGCTACACCTTC
TRBJ2-1 | TRBV11-3 | NA | NA | CASSFRGTPENEQFF | TGTGCCAGCAGCTTCCGGGGGACCCCTGAGAATGAGCAGTTCTTC
TRBJ2-3 | TRBV13 | NA | NA | CASRSPGLTTDTQYF | TGTGCCAGCAGGTCTCCGGGACTTACCACAGATACGCAGTATTTT
TRBJ2-1 | TRBV18 | TRBD2 | NA | CASSLLSGSGGDNEQFF | TGTGCCAGCTCACTCCTCTCGGGGAGCGGGGGTGACAATGAGCAGTTCTTC
TRBJ2-7 | TRBV25-1 | NA | NA | CASRQALMGEQYF | TGTGCCAGCCGACAGGCTCTTATGGGCGAGCAGTACTTC
TRBJ2-3 | TRBV3-1/TRBV3-2 | NA | once | CASSQVPVSDTQYF | TGTGCCAGCAGCCAAGTCCCCGTGTCAGATACGCAGTATTTT
TRBJ1-5 | TRBV12-5 | TRBD1 | NA | CASGLTMDRGVNQPQHF | TGTGCTAGTGGTTTGACTATGGACAGGGGTGTCAATCAGCCCCAGCATTTT
TRBJ1-1 | TRBV11-1 | NA | NA | CASSLWGGNTEAFF | TGTGCCAGCAGCTTATGGGGGGGCAACACTGAAGCTTTCTTT
TRBJ2-1 | TRBV5-1 | NA | NA | CASSLGVNYNEQFF | TGCGCCAGCAGCTTGGGAGTAAATTACAATGAGCAGTTCTTC
TRBJ1-4 | TRBV7-9 | NA | once | CASSYAGKNEKLFF | TGTGCCAGCAGCTATGCAGGAAAGAATGAAAAACTGTTTTTT
TRBJ1-5 | TRBV3-1/TRBV3-2 | NA | NA | CASSQGVAGNQPQHF | TGTGCCAGCAGCCAAGGAGTGGCAGGGAATCAGCCCCAGCATTTT